This is a list of T cell receptor beta chains from one sample in a study of T cells in Graves' hyperthyroidism and ophthalmopathy. TCRdb fed the multiplex PCR reads into MiXCR, producing one record per CDR3 protein. This sample has roughly 500,000 distinct CDR3 sequences, with about 16% found just once. Specimen: blood. These receptors were taken from a woman aged 30 to 39 with Graves' ophthalmopathy. The CDR3 runs from the conserved cysteine through the conserved F or W. D genes are given only for firm matches. Size is omitted from some rows. Given values are once, few, many or a class for expanded clones.

J	D	V	size	DNA	CDR3
TRBJ2-7	NA	TRBV7-9	once	TGTGCCAGCAGCTTACTAGGCGATCAGTACTTC	CASSLLGDQYF
TRBJ2-1	TRBD2	TRBV7-2	NA	TGTGCCAGCAGCTTAGAGCCTAGCGGGAGGGATGAGCAGTTCTTC	CASSLEPSGRDEQFF
TRBJ2-7	TRBD1	TRBV7-6	many	TGTGCCAGCAGCTTAGGGCGGAACAGGGGGCCTGTCGAGCAGTACTTC	CASSLGRNRGPVEQYF
TRBJ2-1	NA	TRBV12-3/TRBV12-4	many	TGTGCCAGCAGTTTACAGGGGTTAACCAACAATGAGCAGTTCTTC	CASSLQGLTNNEQFF
TRBJ2-3	NA	TRBV12-3/TRBV12-4	many	TGTGCCAGCAGTTTAAACAGACGATTGGATACGCAGTATTTT	CASSLNRRLDTQYF
TRBJ1-2	NA	TRBV5-1	NA	TGCGCCAGCAGCTTCCTTGGGGGGGGAAGAGACTACACCTTC	CASSFLGGGRDYTF
TRBJ2-1	TRBD2	TRBV20-1	NA	TGCAGTGCGAATAGCGGGGGCAATAAGCAGTTCTTC	CSANSGGNKQFF
TRBJ2-3	TRBD2	TRBV10-3	NA	TGTGCCATCAGTGATTCTCTAGCGGGAGGGCAAAGCACAGATACGCAGTATTTT	CAISDSLAGGQSTDTQYF
TRBJ2-5	TRBD1	TRBV24-1	many	TGTGCCACCAGTGACCCCCCCCGGGCTTGGGACAGGCGAACGGAGACCCAGTACTTC	CATSDPPRAWDRRTETQYF
TRBJ1-3	NA	TRBV5-1	NA	TGCGCCAGCAGCTTGGATGGCTCTGGAAACACCGTATATTTT	CASSLDGSGNTVYF
TRBJ2-1	TRBD2	TRBV7-2	NA	TGTGCCAGCAGCTTAGTGCTAGCGGCTTACAATGAGCAGTTCTTC	CASSLVLAAYNEQFF
TRBJ1-3	NA	TRBV6-1	NA	TGTGCCAGCAGTTCTCGCGAAGGCTCTGGAAACACCATATATTTT	CASSSREGSGNTIYF
TRBJ2-4	NA	TRBV15	NA	TGTGCCAGCTCGACAGGTCGGGCCAAAAACATTCAGTACTTC	CASSTGRAKNIQYF
TRBJ2-7	NA	TRBV28	many	TGTGCCAGCAGTTCCCCTCTCTACGAGCAGTACTTC	CASSSPLYEQYF
TRBJ1-4	NA	TRBV28	few	TGTGCCACCAAGGGGAAGGGGGACTCTAATGAAAAACTGTTTTTT	CATKGKGDSNEKLFF
TRBJ2-7	NA	TRBV7-2	many	TGTGCCAGCAGGCCCCGTGGCTGGGTGGGAGAGCAGTACTTC	CASRPRGWVGEQYF
TRBJ1-2	NA	TRBV30	NA	TGTGCCTGGAGTGGGACAGCCTATGGCTACACCTTC	CAWSGTAYGYTF
TRBJ1-1	NA	TRBV18	many	TGTGCCAGCTCACCTCAAGCGTCAAACACTGAAGCTTTCTTT	CASSPQASNTEAFF
TRBJ2-3	NA	TRBV30	many	TGTGCCTGGAGTGTGGGCCTTGGGGCGGCAGATACGCAGTATTTT	CAWSVGLGAADTQYF
TRBJ1-5	NA	TRBV19	NA	TGTGCCACTGAGACAGTTCTTAGCAATCAGCCCCAGCATTTT	CATETVLSNQPQHF
TRBJ2-7	NA	TRBV6-5	many	TGTGCCAGCAGTTACAGTGGCGAGCAGTACTTC	CASSYSGEQYF
TRBJ1-4	NA	TRBV4-2	NA	TGTGCCAGCAGCCAAGAGGAACGGCAGGGCAATGAAAAACTGTTTTTT	CASSQEERQGNEKLFF
TRBJ2-2	TRBD2	TRBV4-2	NA	TGTGCCAGCAGCCTACTGGGAGGGGCTACGGACACCGGGGAGCTGTTTTTT	CASSLLGGATDTGELFF
TRBJ2-4	NA	TRBV30	many	TGTGCCTGGAGTGATAGCCTAGACATTCAGTACTTC	CAWSDSLDIQYF
TRBJ2-1	NA	TRBV29-1	NA	TGCAGCGCTTGTGGGGATGAGCAGTTCTTC	CSACGDEQFF
TRBJ1-5	NA	TRBV10-3	NA	TGTGCCATCAGTGAATTTCAGGGTCAGCCCCAGCATTTT	CAISEFQGQPQHF
TRBJ1-1	NA	TRBV11-3	many	TGTGCCAGCAGCTTACATCCCGGGAACACTGAAGCTTTCTTT	CASSLHPGNTEAFF
TRBJ2-1	TRBD2	TRBV28	many	TGTGCCAGCAGTTCCACCGGGACTAGCGGGAATGAGCAGTTCTTC	CASSSTGTSGNEQFF
TRBJ2-1	TRBD1	TRBV4-3	few	TGCGCCAGCAGCCAAGATCAAAAGTGGGACAGGGGATACAATGAGCAGTTCTTC	CASSQDQKWDRGYNEQFF
TRBJ2-7	NA	TRBV4-3	few	TGCGCCAGCAGCCAAGCGGGGGACAGCCGTCGAGAGCAGTACTTC	CASSQAGDSRREQYF
TRBJ1-5	NA	TRBV7-2	few	TGTGCCAGCAGCTTAACGAGGTGGAATCAGCCCCAGCATTTT	CASSLTRWNQPQHF
TRBJ2-5	NA	TRBV3-1	many	TGTGCCAGCACTTCGGGGAACCAAGAGACCCAGTACTTC	CASTSGNQETQYF
TRBJ2-7	TRBD2	TRBV20-1	NA	TGCAGTGGGACTAGCGGGGGCACCTACGAGCAGTACTTC	CSGTSGGTYEQYF
TRBJ2-1	TRBD2	TRBV20-1	many	TGCAGTGCCTTACCGGGACTAGCGGGAGGGCCCGGGCAGTTCTTC	CSALPGLAGGPGQFF
TRBJ2-5	TRBD1	TRBV27	NA	TGTGCCAGCAGTCCCGGGACAGGGATGGAGACCCAGTACTTC	CASSPGTGMETQYF
TRBJ2-5	NA	TRBV30	many	TGTGCCTGGAGTGTAGACAGGTTCCAAGAGACCCAGTACTTC	CAWSVDRFQETQYF
TRBJ2-1	TRBD2	TRBV7-2	NA	TGTGCCAGCAGCTTAGGGCCTAGCGGGGGGTACAATGAGCAGTTCTTC	CASSLGPSGGYNEQFF
TRBJ2-1	NA	TRBV7-9	NA	TGTGCCAGCAGCTCCACTACCAAGCAGTTCTTC	CASSSTTKQFF
TRBJ2-1	TRBD2	TRBV20-1	few	TGCAGTGCTAGAGTTAGCGGGGGGGTGAATGAGCAGTTCTTC	CSARVSGGVNEQFF
TRBJ2-3	TRBD2	TRBV29-1	NA	TGCAGCGCCGAGGGAGGGTCGACAGATACGCAGTATTTT	CSAEGGSTDTQYF
TRBJ2-2	NA	TRBV20-1	few	TGCAGTGCTTCGGCAGGGGTAACCGGGGAGCTGTTTTTT	CSASAGVTGELFF
TRBJ2-2	TRBD1	TRBV7-3	NA	TGTGCCAGCAGCCCAAAGACAGGGGCCCCCGGGGAGCTGTTTTTT	CASSPKTGAPGELFF
TRBJ2-7	TRBD1	TRBV20-1	many	TGCAGTGCTAGGTCGGACAGGCCCCTCTACGAGCAGTACTTC	CSARSDRPLYEQYF
TRBJ1-2	NA	TRBV20-1	many	TGCAGTGCTAGAGATTCTTGGCCGACGGTGGGCTATGGCTACACCTTC	CSARDSWPTVGYGYTF
TRBJ1-4	TRBD1	TRBV9	NA	TGTGCCAGCAGCCTAAGGACAGGGCTTAACGAAAAACTGTTTTTT	CASSLRTGLNEKLFF
TRBJ2-1	NA	TRBV4-1	NA	TGCGCCAGCAGCCAAGATTCGGATGAGCAGTTCTTC	CASSQDSDEQFF
TRBJ1-1	TRBD1	TRBV28	few	TGTGCCAGCAGACCCGGGACAGGGGACACTGAAGCTTTCTTT	CASRPGTGDTEAFF
TRBJ2-6	NA	TRBV18	few	TGTGCCAGCTCACCACCTCCGGGTCCTGGGGCCGACGTCCTGACTTTC	CASSPPPGPGADVLTF